These 26 T cell receptor beta chains were all obtained from the same sample, sequenced in a study of blood T cell repertoires in COVID-19. TCRdb's table, derived via immunoSEQ multiplex PCR, lists solely in-frame clones and lacks some. The sample lists under 300,000 clones; approximately 82% were seen once. Sequenced input: PBMCs or T cells enriched from blood (not recorded which). All receptors come from a middle-aged man who had recovered from COVID-19.

This clone was counted between two and nine times. The chain joins TRBV7-2 to TRBJ1-3, with D possibly TRBD1 on 6 matching bases. The CDR3 spans 15 residues. Trimming shortened V by 5 bases and J by 2 bases, and 13 bases separated the two germline ends. Per germline, CDR1 SGHTA and CDR2 FQGNSA. The DNA for the CDR3 is TGTGCCAGCAGCCCCCGGACAGTAACTGGAAACACCATATATTTT. This encodes CASSPRTVTGNTIYF.

The chain has TRBV3-1 (or the pseudogene TRBV3-2) and TRBJ1-5, with 9 bases fitting TRBD1. V lost 4 bases to trimming and J lost 5 bases; unmatched junction nucleotides: 3. CDR1 is LGHDT and CDR2 is YNNKEL in the germline V gene (reference sequence). The length of the CDR3 is 14 residues. DNA for the CDR3: TGTGCCAGCAGCCCGGGACAGGGATATCAGCCCCAGCATTTT. It translates to CASSPGQGYQPQHF.

This clone has only a few counts. The rearrangement joins TRBV30 to TRBJ1-4; weak D call: TRBD1 (5 bases). Looked up from germline, CDR1 is GTSNPN and CDR2 is SVGIG (reference sequence). The CDR3 runs 12 residues. V was clipped by 0 bases and J by 8 bases, with 7 bases between them. CDR3 amino acids: CAWSVRGEKLFF. The CDR3 bases are TGTGCCTGGAGTGTACGGGGGGAAAAACTGTTTTTT.

The CDR3 region is CASSGDLNSPLHF. As DNA, the CDR3 is TGTGCCAGCAGCGGGGACCTTAATTCACCCCTCCACTTT. The chain is built from TRBV19 and TRBJ1-6; D is possibly TRBD1 (5 bases). Germline assignment: CDR1 LNHDA and CDR2 SQIVND (reference sequence). This CDR3 has 13 residues. V lost 9 bases, J lost 6 bases, and 12 bases lay in between.

V and J are TRBV18 and TRBJ2-5; 9 bases are shared with TRBD2. The V gene's germline CDR1 is KGHSH and CDR2 LQKENI. With 1 base clipped from V and 4 bases from J, the junction kept 7 bases outside the gene matches. There are 16 residues in the CDR3. Here the CDR3 DNA reads TGTGCCAGCTCACCACAGGCTAGCGGGGACGGAGAGACCCAGTACTTC. This codes for CASSPQASGDGETQYF. Supplemented by reference TRBV18 and TRBJ2-5, the full variable domain reads NAGVMQNPRHLVRRRGQEARLRCSPMKGHSHVYWYRQLPEEGLKFMVYLQKENIIDESGMPKERFSAEFPKEGPSILRIQQVVRGDSAAYFCASSPQASGDGETQYFGPGTRLLVL.

The V call is TRBV28, the J call TRBJ1-1; D possibly corresponds to TRBD1 (6 bases). The CDR3 is made up of 14 amino acids. Germline V lookup: CDR1 MDHEN, CDR2 SYDVKM. Between the trimmed V and J ends, which lost 2 bases and 7 bases, there was a span of 14 bases. CDR3 coding DNA: TGTGCCAGCAGTTTAAACGGGGGGCCGGATGAAGCTTTCTTT. This sequence encodes CASSLNGGPDEAFF.

The J gene is TRBJ2-1, the V gene TRBV7-3, with a possible D match to TRBD2 (7 bases). V lost 5 bases and J 4 bases, leaving 18 bases between the germline ends. The CDR3 loop spans 16 amino acids. From germline, CDR1 is SGHTA and CDR2 FQGTGA. In DNA form, the CDR3 reads TGTGCCAGCAGCCCGTCGGGCGGGGGCTTTTACAATGAGCAGTTCTTC. Translating gives CASSPSGGGFYNEQFF.

This chain uses TRBV9 with TRBJ2-2; D may be TRBD2 (5 bases). The CDR3 has 15 amino acids. Germline V gene lookup returns CDR1 SGDLS and CDR2 YYNGEE. V was pared by 3 bases and J by 7 bases, with 16 bases between. The CDR3 coding sequence is TGTGCCAGCAGCGGTTCTGGACTGGGCGGCGGGGAGCTGTTTTTT. This sequence encodes CASSGSGLGGGELFF.

This rearrangement joins TRBV9 to TRBJ1-1; no definite D call. Germline assignment: CDR1 SGDLS and CDR2 YYNGEE. The V end was cut by 0 bases, the J end by 4 bases, with 10 bases between. The CDR3 is made up of 14 amino acids. The CDR3 loop is CASSVDVEATEAFF. The CDR3 DNA reads as TGTGCCAGCAGCGTAGATGTCGAGGCCACTGAAGCTTTCTTT. The full variable domain, its missing parts supplied by reference TRBV9 and TRBJ1-1, is DSGVTQTPKHLITATGQRVTLRCSPRSGDLSVYWYQQSLDQGLQFLIQYYNGEERAKGNILERFSAQQFPDLHSELNLSSLELGDSALYFCASSVDVEATEAFFGQGTRLTVV.

CDR3 sequence (DNA): TGTGCCTCAGCCGGGACTACCTACGAGCAGTACTTC. Translating it yields CASAGTTYEQYF. This rearrangement joins TRBV30 to TRBJ2-7; 7 nucleotides match TRBD2. CDR3 size: 12 residues. V was pared by 7 bases and J by 2 bases, with 5 bases of the junction left unmatched. In germline, CDR1 is GTSNPN, CDR2 SVGIG (reference sequence).

The chain uses TRBV14 and TRBJ2-3; TRBD2 matches at 7 bases. This CDR3 region has 16 residues. Germline CDR1 is SGHDN and CDR2 is FVKESK. The ends lost 4 bases at V and 0 bases at J; junction bases unmatched: 7. The CDR3: CASSPWRGTSTDTQYF. For the CDR3, the DNA is TGTGCCAGCAGCCCTTGGCGGGGGACGAGCACAGATACGCAGTATTTT.

This chain connects TRBV29-1 to TRBJ1-2; 10 bases fit TRBD1. J gave up 5 bases and V 1 base, and 22 bases lay outside the gene matches. Germline V CDR1 and CDR2: SQVTM, ANQGSEA. This CDR3 has 20 residues. CDR3 loop: CSVEVGAGQGRPRAEYGYTF. CDR3 in DNA: TGCAGCGTTGAAGTCGGCGCGGGACAGGGGAGGCCGCGTGCGGAATATGGCTACACCTTC.

This chain connects TRBV27 to TRBJ2-7, with D perhaps matching TRBD1 (6 bases). The CDR3 length is 13 residues. Germline CDR1 MNHEY, CDR2 SMNVEV (reference sequence). With 6 bases removed from V and 6 bases from J, the gap between germline ends came to 15 bases. CDR3 DNA sequence: TGTGCCAGCAGCGAATCCAGGGGAGCCGAGCAGTACTTC. Residues: CASSESRGAEQYF.

The CDR3 loop reads CASGRGFWGGQPQHF. The CDR3 DNA sequence: TGTGCCAGCGGCAGGGGGTTTTGGGGTGGCCAGCCCCAGCATTTT. The J gene is TRBJ1-5, the V gene TRBV27; 7 positions match TRBD1. V shed 8 bases and J 7 bases; nucleotides not matched to a gene: 14. CDR1 is MNHEY and CDR2 is SMNVEV in the germline V gene (reference sequence). The CDR3 spans 15 residues.

This sequence joins TRBV4-3 and TRBJ2-7, with D perhaps TRBD2 (5 bases). There are 13 residues in the CDR3. Trimming removed 5 bases at V and 1 base at J, with 9 bases between. Germline lookup yields CDR1 LGHNA and CDR2 YSLEER. In DNA, the CDR3 is TGCGCCAGCAGCAAAGCGGTTTCCTACGAGCAGTACTTC. Translated, it gives CASSKAVSYEQYF.

This clone was seen a single time. The CDR3 DNA reads TGTGCCAGCAGCTTGGCGCCGGGAGGCGCCAATGAGCAGTTCTTC. It encodes CASSLAPGGANEQFF. This chain links TRBV5-4 with TRBJ2-1; 7 bases agree with TRBD2. Germline assignment: CDR1 SGHNT and CDR2 YYREEE (reference sequence). The CDR3 is made up of 15 amino acids. J gave up 6 bases and V 0 bases, and 6 bases lay outside the gene matches. The full variable domain, rest sourced from reference TRBV5-4 and TRBJ2-1, is ETGVTQSPTHLIKTRGQQVTLRCSSQSGHNTVSWYQQALGQGPQFIFQYYREEENGRGNFPPRFSGLQFPNYSSELNVNALELDDSALYLCASSLAPGGANEQFFGPGTRLTVL.

This clone has just one count. The chain carries TRBV6-2 or TRBV6-3 and TRBJ1-1; TRBD1 aligns across 9 bases. The J segment lost 1 base and the V segment lost 2 bases, leaving 14 bases of the junction unmatched. In germline, CDR1 is MNHEY, CDR2 SVGEGT. This CDR3 spans 19 amino acids. The CDR3 protein is CASSYVPGQGARGNTEAFF. DNA for the CDR3: TGTGCCAGCAGTTACGTCCCGGGACAGGGCGCGCGTGGGAACACTGAAGCTTTCTTT.

The J gene is TRBJ1-4, the V gene TRBV11-2; D gene ambiguous. Trimming cost V 4 bases and J 5 bases, with 14 bases left between them. Per the germline V gene, CDR1 is SGHAT and CDR2 is FQNNGV. This CDR3 is built from 15 residues. The CDR3 DNA reads TGTGCCAGCAGCTACCTGGGCGCTATAAATGAAAAACTGTTTTTT. Its translation: CASSYLGAINEKLFF.

The CDR3 reads CASSGGQYNSPLHF. The CDR3 bases are TGTGCCAGCAGTGGAGGACAGTATAATTCACCCCTCCACTTT. This chain uses TRBV25-1 with TRBJ1-6; a weak D match, TRBD1 (6 bases). The germline V gene encodes CDR1 MGHDK and CDR2 SYGVNS. The CDR3 runs to 14 residues. V dropped 4 bases and J dropped 4 bases, with 8 bases sitting between them.

V and J are TRBV3-1 (or the pseudogene TRBV3-2) and TRBJ2-7; 7 bases align to TRBD1. The CDR3 runs 13 residues. Germline V lookup: CDR1 LGHDT, CDR2 YNNKEL (reference sequence). The junction had 9 bases not matched to a gene; V was cut back by 1 base and J by 12 bases. The CDR3 coding sequence is TGTGCCAGCAGCCAAGGGACAAGGGGGCGCGGGTACTTC. It yields the protein CASSQGTRGRGYF.

CDR3: CASSIGTTYEQYF. Written as DNA, the CDR3 is TGTGCCAGTAGTATCGGGACAACATACGAGCAGTACTTC. J is TRBJ2-7 and V is TRBV19, with D possibly TRBD1 on 6 matching bases. The V end lost 3 bases, the J end lost 4 bases, and 10 bases lay between the germline ends. The CDR3 spans 13 residues. Per germline, CDR1 LNHDA and CDR2 SQIVND (reference sequence).

The rearrangement joins TRBV9 to TRBJ2-1; 7 positions agree with TRBD2. Germline V gene lookup returns CDR1 SGDLS and CDR2 YYNGEE. With 3 bases clipped from V and 10 bases from J, the junction kept 7 bases outside the gene matches. This CDR3 contains 13 residues. The CDR3 is CASSGTGTNEQFF. In DNA form, the CDR3 reads TGTGCCAGCAGCGGGACGGGGACTAACGAGCAGTTCTTC. Complete variable domain (other parts from reference TRBV9 and TRBJ2-1): DSGVTQTPKHLITATGQRVTLRCSPRSGDLSVYWYQQSLDQGLQFLIQYYNGEERAKGNILERFSAQQFPDLHSELNLSSLELGDSALYFCASSGTGTNEQFFGPGTRLTVL.

This chain joins TRBV3-1 (or the pseudogene TRBV3-2) and TRBJ1-3; tentative D call: TRBD1 (5 bases). CDR1 LGHDT and CDR2 YNNKEL come from the germline V gene (reference sequence). The CDR3 runs 15 residues. The germline V and J ends were trimmed by 1 base and 2 bases, with 9 bases remaining between them. The CDR3 region has the DNA TGTGCCAGCAGCCAAGTTATAGGGGCTGGAAACACCATATATTTT. Encoded protein: CASSQVIGAGNTIYF.

The chain carries TRBV21-1 and TRBJ1-1; TRBD1, as called in the table, went unchecked against the DNA. TRBV21-1 is a known pseudogene. The CDR3 is made up of 19 amino acids. CDR3 bases: TGTGCCAGCAGGGGCCTAGGGGAGGGACAGGGGTGTTTGAACACTGAAGCTTTCTTT. This codes for CASRGLGEGQGCLNTEAFF.

This clone has a single count. The rearrangement joins TRBV3-1 (or the pseudogene TRBV3-2) to TRBJ2-1; weak D call: TRBD2 (6 bases). The CDR3 loop spans 14 amino acids. CDR1 and CDR2 (germline): LGHDT, YNNKEL (reference sequence). V lost 1 base and J 8 bases, leaving 12 bases between the germline ends. CDR3 DNA sequence: TGTGCCAGCAGCCAAGCGTGGGGGGTCTATGAGCAGTTCTTC. Its protein product is CASSQAWGVYEQFF.

Details on this clone: The same CDR3 can be traced to other DNA sequences in this sample. The chain recombines TRBV5-4 with TRBJ2-1, with TRBD2 matching over 13 bases. Germline trimming cut 4 bases from V and 7 bases from J; bases unmatched to any gene: 5. The germline V gene encodes CDR1 SGHNT and CDR2 YYREEE (reference sequence). This CDR3 comprises 15 residues. The CDR3 loop reads CASSLGLAGRNEQFF. DNA of the CDR3: TGTGCCAGCAGCCTGGGACTAGCGGGACGAAATGAGCAGTTCTTC.